This T cell receptor beta chain was identified in a study of cytomegalovirus exposure and HLA in healthy donors. Study conclusions and caveats: Fewer N-insertions (relative to the 666-donor mean) were reportedly seen in an Asian-associated ancestry cluster in a later analysis. Using a false discovery rate of 0.05, a later analysis showed that approximately 17,000 TCR beta sequences were associated with HLA alleles.

The CDR3 runs 13 residues. Trimming shortened V by 0 bases and J by 4 bases, and 8 bases separated the two germline ends. Germline values: CDR1 SGDLS, CDR2 YYNGEE. The PCR ran on 60 Vbeta and 13 Jbeta primers. Data came from immunoSEQ multiplex PCR; TCRdb stores just in-frame clones and leaves some out. There are roughly 180,000 clones in the sample; 82% occur only once, and approximately 1.5% lies in the top ten. As concerns this clone: Its target is not known.

The chain uses TRBV9 and TRBJ2-7; possibly TRBD2 for D (5 bases). Sequencing was done on a sample of PBMCs. The sequence derives from a male donor in good health and CMV-seronegative. CDR3: CASSVGGIYEQYF. CDR3 bases: TGTGCCAGCAGCGTAGGAGGGATTTACGAGCAGTACTTC.